Listed here is a single T cell receptor (beta chain). The target antigen is unknown. This specimen belongs to a study of vaccination effects on CD4 cells after COVID-19. The CDR3 covers 15 residues. The V segment lost 7 bases and the J segment 1 base; nucleotides outside the gene matches: 7. In germline, CDR1 is MRHNA, CDR2 SNTAGT. Antigen-specific CD4+ T cells were expanded with viral peptide pools in the ViraFEST assay before sequencing. With 10 to 11 days of culture completed, CD4+ T cells were isolated. People in the vaccine group had not been infected with SARS-CoV-2 before, and their nucleocapsid antibodies were negative. The table came from immunoSEQ multiplex PCR; TCRdb's copy has only in-frame clones and leaves some out. The sample carries roughly 65,000 clones, approximately 79% recorded once.

The V gene is TRBV6-4, the J gene TRBJ1-1; 9 positions agree with TRBD1. The sequence was obtained from a human donor who received a COVID-19 vaccine. The sample was CD4+ T cells from PBMCs cultured with HCoV-NL63 spike peptides, taken before COVID-19 vaccination. CDR3 sequence (DNA): TGTGCCAGCATCCTTGGGGGACAGGGGAACACTGAAGCTTTCTTT. Protein product: CASILGGQGNTEAFF.